This T cell receptor (beta chain) was sequenced in a study of blood T cells in healthy people across ages. With respect to this clonotype: Its specificity is unknown.

The study's findings and limits: The study found more naive CD4+ cells and higher diversity in long-lived than aged donors.

Primers used in a second PCR of roughly 7 to 11 cycles were a sample-barcoded 5' primer and a J-beta primer mix. Every individual sample yielded 2.5 million or more paired-end reads (each containing CDR3). TCRdb processed the 5' RACE reads anew with MiXCR; each CDR3 protein has one entry. The table lists roughly 930,000 distinct CDR3 sequences, roughly 43% of them singletons. CDR3 size: 14 residues. The V and J ends lost 5 bases and 7 bases respectively, with 15 bases between them. The chain couples TRBV12-3 or TRBV12-4 to TRBJ1-5, with D possibly matching TRBD1 (6 bases). Material: blood. The sequence derives from a man under 40 in good health. For the CDR3, the DNA is TGTGCCAGCAGTGCCCTGGGGGGGGCGCAGCCCCAGCATTTT. Residues: CASSALGGAQPQHF.